Each of the 9 T cell receptor beta chains below was sequenced from the same sample in a study of blood T cells in healthy people across ages. A second PCR, run for about 7 to 11 cycles, used a sample-barcoded 5' primer plus a J-beta primer mix. TCRdb reprocessed the 5' RACE reads with MiXCR, giving one entry per CDR3 protein. The table lists hundreds of thousands of distinct CDR3 sequences, around two fifths of them singletons. The sequencing input was blood. The source of these receptors is a man in his sixties in good health.

The rearrangement joins TRBV5-1 to TRBJ2-5, with D perhaps TRBD1 (6 bases). CDR1 is SGHRS and CDR2 is YFSETQ in the germline V gene. The CDR3 extends over 15 amino acids. V shed 3 bases and J shed 1 base, with 13 bases lying between them. The CDR3 bases are TGCGCCAGCAGCTGTTTTCTACAGGGCCAAGAGACCCAGTACTTC. This encodes CASSCFLQGQETQYF.

The chain links TRBV9 to TRBJ2-7; perhaps TRBD2 as D (5 bases). The CDR3 length is 14 residues. Per the germline V gene, CDR1 is SGDLS and CDR2 is YYNGEE. V was cut by 0 bases and J by 2 bases, with 9 bases left in between. This CDR3 is CASSVGADAYEQYF. The CDR3 coding sequence is TGTGCCAGCAGCGTAGGAGCGGACGCCTACGAGCAGTACTTC.

The V call is TRBV5-1, the J call TRBJ1-4; D might be TRBD1 (5 bases). CDR1 is SGHRS and CDR2 is YFSETQ in the germline V gene. The CDR3 runs 15 residues. V was clipped by 0 bases and J by 6 bases, with 12 bases between them. This CDR3 is CASSLVAGPDEKLFF. Written as DNA, the CDR3 is TGCGCCAGCAGCTTGGTGGCAGGGCCGGATGAAAAACTGTTTTTT.

This clonotype was picked up a small number of times. The chain links TRBV12-3 or TRBV12-4 to TRBJ1-2, with D possibly TRBD1 on 6 matching bases. Trimming shortened V by 6 bases and J by 4 bases, and 15 bases separated the two germline ends. The CDR3 extends over 14 amino acids. The CDR3 here is CASSQTGLLYGYTF. CDR3 bases: TGTGCCAGCAGCCAGACAGGTTTACTCTATGGCTACACCTTC.

This clonotype was detected a few times. The rearrangement joins TRBV18 to TRBJ1-6; no clear D. The CDR3 consists of 13 residues. V was cut by 7 bases and J by 6 bases, with 10 bases left in between. The V gene's germline CDR1 is KGHSH and CDR2 LQKENI. The CDR3, as DNA: TGTGCCAGCTTTCGGGGTGCTAATTCACCCCTCCACTTT. It codes for CASFRGANSPLHF.

Only a few counts were recorded for this clonotype. The CDR3 region is CSARSTMGTGRSYEQYF. The CDR3 region has the DNA TGCAGTGCTAGATCGACCATGGGGACAGGGAGAAGCTACGAGCAGTACTTC. This chain joins TRBV20-1 and TRBJ2-7; the match to TRBD1 covers 9 bases. Germline CDR1 reads DFQATT; CDR2 reads SNEGSKA (reference sequence). The V and J ends lost 2 bases and 3 bases, in that order; junction bases with no gene match: 14. The CDR3 length is 17 residues.

The rearrangement uses TRBV6-2 or TRBV6-3 and TRBJ2-3; D is uncertain. This CDR3 spans 14 amino acids. Germline V gene sequence: CDR1 MNHEY, CDR2 SVGEGT. V lost 7 bases and J lost 6, with 17 bases in between. The DNA of the CDR3 is TGTGCCAGCAAAGGTGGATCGATGAGGGATACGCAGTATTTT. This sequence encodes CASKGGSMRDTQYF.

The V gene is TRBV4-3, the J gene TRBJ2-5; D not certain. The V end lost 4 bases, the J end lost 13 bases, and 25 bases lay between the germline ends. The CDR3 contains 15 residues. Per germline, CDR1 LGHNA and CDR2 YSLEER. The CDR3 spells CASSRERDRSYERYF. The CDR3, as DNA: TGCGCCAGCAGCCGGGAAAGGGATAGGTCCTACGAGCGGTACTTC.

The chain couples TRBV29-1 to TRBJ2-3; 12 bases fit TRBD2. This CDR3 has 16 residues. The germline gives CDR1 SQVTM, CDR2 ANQGSEA. The trim removed 4 bases at V and 1 base at J, leaving 6 bases unmatched. CDR3 sequence (DNA): TGCAGCGTTGCCCCAAGACTAGCGGGGGGCACAGATACGCAGTATTTT. This translates into CSVAPRLAGGTDTQYF.